The rows below give T cell receptor beta chains drawn from one sample of a study of metastatic and nonmetastatic thyroid tumors. TCRdb recomputed clones from the PCR reads via MiXCR. This table has tens of thousands of clones, around 34% appearing once. Sequencing was done on a sample of tumor tissue. The origin of the receptors is a female donor with papillary thyroid cancer or a benign thyroid nodule (not recorded which). Some clones in this sample may be carry-over from other donors' samples. CDR3s include the opening cysteine and the closing phenylalanine or tryptophan. A D gene is named only where the DNA matches it firmly. Some rows mark clone size as missing; the rest say once, few, many or name a class of expanded clone.

j_call v_call clone_size d_call cdr3_nt cdr3_aa
TRBJ2-2 TRBV28 NA NA TGTGCCAGCAGTCCGAGAATGGGGCCCGGGGCTAGGACCGGGGAGCTGTTTTTT CASSPRMGPGARTGELFF
TRBJ2-1 TRBV11-2 NA NA TGTGCCAGCAGCTTTGGACGGCAGGGTTACAATGAGCAGTTCTTC CASSFGRQGYNEQFF
TRBJ1-2 TRBV27 NA NA TGTGCCAGCAGTTCCCAGTACTCCTTATCAGGGGACTATGGCTACACCTTC CASSSQYSLSGDYGYTF
TRBJ2-7 TRBV11-2 large NA TGTGCCAGCAGCTTAGATCCAGGACCCTACGAGCAGTACTTC CASSLDPGPYEQYF
TRBJ2-1 TRBV12-3/TRBV12-4 many NA TGTGCCAGCAGTTTAGTCAGTTACAATGAGCAGTTCTTC CASSLVSYNEQFF
TRBJ1-1 TRBV19 NA TRBD1 TGTGCCAGCTACAACAGGGGCGCGGCGGCAGGTGAAGCTTTCTTT CASYNRGAAAGEAFF
TRBJ2-7 TRBV6-1 NA NA TGTGCCAGCAGTGAAGGTTTTCCCGCCCACGAGCAGTACTTC CASSEGFPAHEQYF
TRBJ1-1 TRBV3-1 NA NA TGTGCCAGCAGCCAAGACGCTGAAGCTTTCTTT CASSQDAEAFF
TRBJ2-1 TRBV6-1 NA NA TGTGCCAGCAGTGAAGTGTATATATGGAATGAGCAGTTCTTC CASSEVYIWNEQFF
TRBJ1-2 TRBV28 many NA TGTGCCAGCAGTGTACAGGGTCCCTATGGCTACACCTTC CASSVQGPYGYTF
TRBJ2-1 TRBV12-5 few TRBD1 TGTGCTAGTGGTTTGGGCCACAGGGGTGGAGATGAGCAGTTCTTC CASGLGHRGGDEQFF
TRBJ1-2 TRBV28 few NA TGTGCCAGCAGTTTTGGGGACATTACCTATGGCTACACCTTC CASSFGDITYGYTF
TRBJ2-7 TRBV2 NA NA TGTGCCAGCAGTGAATGGTTTTCGGGTGGCGAGCAGTACTTC CASSEWFSGGEQYF
TRBJ2-5 TRBV19 few NA TGTGCCAGTAGTATTTGGCAGGGGCAAGAGACCCAGTACTTC CASSIWQGQETQYF
TRBJ2-3 TRBV6-2/TRBV6-3 few NA TGTGCCAGCAGCCTTAGGAGCGGAGATACGCAGTATTTT CASSLRSGDTQYF
TRBJ2-7 TRBV27 NA TRBD1 TGTGCCAGCAGTTCCCTACAGGGGGTGATACTCTACGAGCAGTACTTC CASSSLQGVILYEQYF
TRBJ2-7 TRBV5-4 NA NA TGTGCCAGCAGCTCGAGCGGGTTCTCCTACGAGCAGTACTTC CASSSSGFSYEQYF
TRBJ2-6 TRBV18 NA NA TGTGCCAGCTCAGTTTCGCACTCTGGGGCCAACGTCCTGACTTTC CASSVSHSGANVLTF
TRBJ2-1 TRBV20-1 NA TRBD2 TGCAGTGCTAAAAGCGGGAGTTTCAACAATGAGCAGTTCTTC CSAKSGSFNNEQFF
TRBJ2-7 TRBV10-2 few NA TGCGCTAGCACGCCGGCAGGATCGTCGGGGCAGTACTTC CASTPAGSSGQYF